A single sample gave rise to the 21 T cell receptor beta chains below, sequenced in a study of PD-L1 blockade in urothelial cancer. Assay: immunoSEQ multiplex PCR; the TCRdb copy retains only in-frame clones and omits some. Of some 60,000 clones detected, 85% to 90% appear once; the ten largest clones hold roughly 2.9%. This material consisted of PBMCs, taken around atezolizumab (anti-PD-L1) treatment. All receptors come from a man between 45 and 60 years old with urothelial cancer.

This clone was detected once. The chain recombines TRBV6-1 with TRBJ2-1; 8 bases match TRBD2. The germline gives CDR1 MNHNS, CDR2 SASEGT. Trimming removed 4 bases from V and 3 bases from J; junction bases left unmatched: 5. This CDR3 is 15 amino acids long. As DNA, the CDR3 is TGTGCCAGCAGTGTGGTAGCGGGAAACTACAATGAGCAGTTCTTC. Translating gives CASSVVAGNYNEQFF.

This clone has a single count. This chain links TRBV15 with TRBJ2-3; TRBD2 might be the D (7 bases). The CDR3 covers 14 residues. Looked up from germline, CDR1 is LNHNV and CDR2 is YYDKDF (reference sequence). Trimming shortened V by 6 bases and J by 4 bases, and 14 bases separated the two germline ends. In nucleotides, the CDR3 is TGTGCCACCAGGTGGGGGGGCGCGGCAGATACGCAGTATTTT. Its protein is CATRWGGAADTQYF.

This clone is labeled as medium-sized. This rearrangement joins TRBV7-9 to TRBJ2-7, with TRBD2 matching 13 bases. V was clipped by 8 bases and J by 6 bases; unmatched bases: 7. The CDR3 totals 14 residues. Germline CDR1 reads SEHNR; CDR2 reads FQNEAQ (reference sequence). This chain's CDR3 is CASQGTSGISEQYF. In DNA, the CDR3 is TGTGCCAGCCAAGGGACTAGCGGGATTTCCGAGCAGTACTTC.

The chain combines TRBV9 with TRBJ1-1; D remains ambiguous. This CDR3 is built from 15 residues. CDR1 is SGDLS and CDR2 is YYNGEE in the germline V gene. V gave up 0 bases and J gave up 0 bases, with 9 bases separating them. The DNA of the CDR3 is TGTGCCAGCAGCGTAGATGTCACTTTGAACACTGAAGCTTTCTTT. It codes for CASSVDVTLNTEAFF.

This chain uses TRBV7-9 with TRBJ1-4; D not certain. CDR3 length equals 14 residues. The germline V and J ends were trimmed by 3 bases and 6 bases, with 11 bases remaining between them. Germline-derived CDR1 and CDR2 are SEHNR and FQNEAQ (reference sequence). CDR3 protein: CASSFSIGDEKLFF. The CDR3 DNA is TGTGCCAGCAGCTTTTCGATAGGAGATGAAAAACTGTTTTTT. The full variable domain, rest sourced from reference TRBV7-9 and TRBJ1-4, is DTGVSQNPRHKITKRGQNVTFRCDPISEHNRLYWYRQTLGQGPEFLTYFQNEAQLEKSRLLSDRFSAERPKGSFSTLEIQRTEQGDSAMYLCASSFSIGDEKLFFGSGTQLSVL.

The V call is TRBV6-5, the J call TRBJ1-2, with 9 bases fitting TRBD1. Germline-derived CDR1 and CDR2 are MNHEY and SVGAGI. After removal of 5 bases from V and 8 bases from J, the junction contained 9 bases not matched to a gene. The CDR3 contains 14 residues. The CDR3 nucleotides are TGTGCCAGCAGTGGAGGACAGGGGTATGGAGGCTACACCTTC. Translated: CASSGGQGYGGYTF.

The genes are TRBV5-6 and TRBJ1-1; possible D gene TRBD1, 5 bases. Germline lookup yields CDR1 SGHDT and CDR2 YYEEEE. CDR3 size: 14 residues. The V end was cut by 4 bases, the J end by 6 bases, with 16 bases between. This CDR3 reads CASSAAGVEAEAFF. Written as DNA, the CDR3 is TGTGCCAGCAGCGCCGCGGGGGTTGAGGCTGAAGCTTTCTTT.

The J gene is TRBJ1-2, the V gene TRBV28; no definite D call. CDR1 is MDHEN and CDR2 is SYDVKM in the germline V gene. V gave up 2 bases and J gave up 8 bases, with 12 bases separating them. This CDR3 comprises 13 residues. CDR3 bases: TGTGCCAGCAGTTTAGCCGGGCGGGAGGGCTACACCTTC. Translated: CASSLAGREGYTF.

V gene TRBV28 combines with J gene TRBJ1-2, with 9 bases lining up with TRBD1. Germline assignment: CDR1 MDHEN and CDR2 SYDVKM. Unmatched junction bases numbered 8, after V lost 3 bases and J lost 6 bases. The CDR3 is made up of 15 amino acids. CDR3 in amino acids: CASSLGTGIIHGYTF. CDR3 sequence (DNA): TGTGCCAGCAGTTTGGGGACAGGGATAATTCATGGCTACACCTTC.

The V and J genes are TRBV30 and TRBJ1-6, with D possibly being TRBD1 (5 bases). This CDR3 is built from 13 residues. Germline CDR1 is GTSNPN and CDR2 is SVGIG (reference sequence). The V end lost 6 bases, the J end lost 7 bases, and 13 bases lay between the germline ends. The CDR3 sequence is CACTGVVNSPLHF. Written as DNA, the CDR3 is TGTGCCTGTACGGGGGTTGTGAATTCACCCCTCCACTTT.

The chain recombines TRBV30 with TRBJ2-1; possible D gene TRBD2, 7 bases. Trimming stripped 3 bases from V and 2 bases from J, with 17 bases between. Per the germline V gene, CDR1 is GTSNPN and CDR2 is SVGIG (reference sequence). The CDR3 is 16 residues long. The DNA for the CDR3 is TGTGCCTGGAGATCCGGGGGCGGGAGCCCCTACAATGAGCAGTTCTTC. Translating it yields CAWRSGGGSPYNEQFF.

V gene TRBV6-5 combines with J gene TRBJ2-7, with D maybe TRBD2 (7 bases). Looked up from germline, CDR1 is MNHEY and CDR2 is SVGAGI. This CDR3 region has 15 residues. Trimming cost V 6 bases and J 7 bases, with 22 bases left between them. The CDR3 here is CASRPRGAGVGEQYF. CDR3 bases: TGTGCCAGCAGGCCCCGGGGGGCGGGAGTGGGTGAGCAGTACTTC.

The chain uses TRBV28 and TRBJ1-5; 10 nucleotides match TRBD1. V lost 5 bases, J lost 2 bases, and 6 bases stayed unmatched. The CDR3 has 16 residues. Germline CDR1 and CDR2: MDHEN and SYDVKM. In nucleotides, the CDR3 is TGTGCCAGCAGTCGAGCCGGGACAGGGGGCAATCAGCCCCAGCATTTT. It is translated as CASSRAGTGGNQPQHF. Combining the CDR3 with reference TRBV28 and TRBJ1-5 gives the whole variable domain DVKVTQSSRYLVKRTGEKVFLECVQDMDHENMFWYRQDPGLGLRLIYFSYDVKMKEKGDIPEGYSVSREKKERFSLILESASTNQTSMYLCASSRAGTGGNQPQHFGDGTRLSIL.

The CDR3 nucleotides read TGTGCCAGCAGGTCCCGGGACAGCAATGAAAAACTGTTTTTT. It codes for CASRSRDSNEKLFF. This chain joins TRBV28 and TRBJ1-4; 7 bases match TRBD1. The CDR3 is 14 residues long. The J segment lost 5 bases and the V segment lost 6 bases, leaving 6 bases of the junction unmatched. Germline lookup yields CDR1 MDHEN and CDR2 SYDVKM.

The CDR3 region has the DNA TGTGCCAGCAGTGAATCTTCCTACGAGCAGTACTTC. Translated, it gives CASSESSYEQYF. The chain recombines TRBV25-1 with TRBJ2-7; D not certain. V lost 1 base and J 1 base, leaving 2 bases between the germline ends. Germline CDR1 and CDR2: MGHDK and SYGVNS. This CDR3 is 12 amino acids long.

The V call is TRBV7-2, the J call TRBJ2-7; TRBD2 matches at 7 bases. J lost 2 bases, V lost 5 bases, and 3 bases had no gene match. Germline V gene lookup returns CDR1 SGHTA and CDR2 FQGNSA. The CDR3 covers 13 residues. CDR3 sequence: CASSRAGAYEQYF. The DNA for the CDR3 is TGTGCCAGCAGCCGCGCGGGAGCCTACGAGCAGTACTTC.

This clone was detected a few times. The rearrangement links TRBV19 to TRBJ2-1; maybe TRBD1 (6 bases). CDR1 and CDR2 (germline): LNHDA, SQIVND (reference sequence). V was cut by 6 bases and J by 1 base, with 13 bases left in between. The length of the CDR3 is 15 residues. The CDR3 DNA sequence: TGTGCCAGTAGGCAACTCGGGACATCCTACAATGAGCAGTTCTTC. It yields the protein CASRQLGTSYNEQFF.

The chain couples TRBV7-9 to TRBJ2-7, with a weak D call TRBD2 (6 bases). Germline V gives CDR1 SEHNR, CDR2 FQNEAQ (reference sequence). The ends were cut back, 5 bases at V and 3 bases at J, with 17 bases in the middle. CDR3 size: 15 residues. The CDR3 loop is CASSGLLTGDYEQYF. In nucleotides, the CDR3 is TGTGCCAGCAGCGGACTTCTAACGGGGGACTACGAGCAGTACTTC.

CDR3 in amino acids: CASRRGGSTEAFF. The CDR3 coding sequence is TGTGCCAGCAGGCGAGGTGGGAGCACTGAAGCTTTCTTT. The chain combines TRBV28 with TRBJ1-1; unclear D gene. Germline V gene sequence: CDR1 MDHEN, CDR2 SYDVKM. The CDR3 runs to 13 residues. Trimming shortened V by 6 bases and J by 4 bases, and 12 bases separated the two germline ends.

The chain joins TRBV5-6 to TRBJ2-3; D remains unclear. V shed 6 bases and J shed 1 base, with 12 bases lying between them. CDR3 length: 14 residues. Looked up from germline, CDR1 is SGHDT and CDR2 is YYEEEE. The CDR3 here is CASTPGGGTDTQYF. The CDR3 bases are TGTGCCAGCACCCCGGGTGGTGGCACAGATACGCAGTATTTT. Full variable domain (rest looked up from reference TRBV5-6 and TRBJ2-3): DAGVTQSPTHLIKTRGQQVTLRCSPKSGHDTVSWYQQALGQGPQFIFQYYEEEERQRGNFPDRFSGHQFPNYSSELNVNALLLGDSALYLCASTPGGGTDTQYFGPGTRLTVL.

The chain carries TRBV11-2 and TRBJ2-7; 10 nucleotides match TRBD2. Unmatched junction bases numbered 3, after V lost 1 base and J lost 3 bases. The CDR3 is made up of 15 amino acids. The germline V gene has CDR1 SGHAT and CDR2 FQNNGV. In nucleotides, the CDR3 is TGTGCCAGCAGCTTAGGACTAGCGGGTATCTACGAGCAGTACTTC. Amino acids: CASSLGLAGIYEQYF.